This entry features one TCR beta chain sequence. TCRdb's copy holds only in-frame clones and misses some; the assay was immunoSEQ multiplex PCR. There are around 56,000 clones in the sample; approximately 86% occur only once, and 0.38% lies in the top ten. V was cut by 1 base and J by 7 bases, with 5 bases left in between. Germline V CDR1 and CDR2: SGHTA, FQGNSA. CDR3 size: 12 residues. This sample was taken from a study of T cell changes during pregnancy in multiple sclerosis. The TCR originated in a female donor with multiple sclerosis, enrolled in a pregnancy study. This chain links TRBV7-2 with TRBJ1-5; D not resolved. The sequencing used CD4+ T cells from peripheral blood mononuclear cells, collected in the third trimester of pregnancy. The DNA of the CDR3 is TGTGCCAGCAGCTTAGTTCTACAGCCCCAGCATTTT. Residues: CASSLVLQPQHF.